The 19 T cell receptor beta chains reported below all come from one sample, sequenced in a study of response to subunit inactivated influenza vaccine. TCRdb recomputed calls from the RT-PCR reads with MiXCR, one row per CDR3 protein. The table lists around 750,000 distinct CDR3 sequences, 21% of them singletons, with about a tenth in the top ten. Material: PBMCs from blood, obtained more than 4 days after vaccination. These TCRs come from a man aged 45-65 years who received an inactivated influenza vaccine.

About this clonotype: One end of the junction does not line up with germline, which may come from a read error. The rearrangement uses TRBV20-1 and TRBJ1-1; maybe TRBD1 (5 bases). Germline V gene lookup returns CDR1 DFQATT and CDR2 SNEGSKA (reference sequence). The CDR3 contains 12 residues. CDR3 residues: CCASTGNTEAFF. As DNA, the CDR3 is TGCTGTGCTTCCACAGGGAACACTGAAGCTTTCTTT.

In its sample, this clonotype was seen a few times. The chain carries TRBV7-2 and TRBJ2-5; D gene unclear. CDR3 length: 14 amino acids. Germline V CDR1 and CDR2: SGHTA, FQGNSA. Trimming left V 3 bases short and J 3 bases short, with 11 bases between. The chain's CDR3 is CASSFNVLKETQYF. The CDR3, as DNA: TGTGCCAGCAGCTTTAACGTCCTGAAAGAGACCCAGTACTTC. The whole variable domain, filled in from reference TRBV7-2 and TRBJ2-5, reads GAGVSQSPSNKVTEKGKDVELRCDPISGHTALYWYRQSLGQGLEFLIYFQGNSAPDKSGLPSDRFSAERTGGSVSTLTIQRTQQEDSAVYLCASSFNVLKETQYFGPGTRLLVL.

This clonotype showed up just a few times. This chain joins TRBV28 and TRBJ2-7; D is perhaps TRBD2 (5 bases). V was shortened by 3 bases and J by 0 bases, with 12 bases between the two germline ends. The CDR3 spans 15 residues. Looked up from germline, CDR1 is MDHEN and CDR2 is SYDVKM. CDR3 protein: CASSLAGRSSYEQYF. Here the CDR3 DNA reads TGTGCCAGCAGTTTGGCGGGCCGGAGCTCCTACGAGCAGTACTTC.

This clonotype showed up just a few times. The CDR3 bases are TGTGCCAGCAGTTTATTGGTAGGGATTGTGAACAATGAGCAGTTCTTC. Translation: CASSLLVGIVNNEQFF. The chain combines TRBV28 with TRBJ2-1; no reliable D call. Germline V gene data show CDR1 as MDHEN and CDR2 as SYDVKM. There are 16 residues in the CDR3. The V end lost 1 base, the J end lost 5 bases, and 15 bases lay between the germline ends.

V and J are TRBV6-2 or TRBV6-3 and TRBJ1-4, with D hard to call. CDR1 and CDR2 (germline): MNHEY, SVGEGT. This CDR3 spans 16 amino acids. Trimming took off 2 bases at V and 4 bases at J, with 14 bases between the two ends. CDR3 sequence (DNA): TGTGCCAGCAGTTACGGGTGGACCGAGATTAATGAAAAACTGTTTTTT. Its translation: CASSYGWTEINEKLFF.

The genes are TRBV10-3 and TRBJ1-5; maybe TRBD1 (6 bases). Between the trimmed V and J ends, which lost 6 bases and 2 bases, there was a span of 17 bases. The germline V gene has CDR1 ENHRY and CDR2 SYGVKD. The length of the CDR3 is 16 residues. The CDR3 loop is CAISDRSGVGNQPQHF. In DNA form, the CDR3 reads TGTGCCATCAGCGACCGATCAGGGGTGGGCAATCAGCCCCAGCATTTT.

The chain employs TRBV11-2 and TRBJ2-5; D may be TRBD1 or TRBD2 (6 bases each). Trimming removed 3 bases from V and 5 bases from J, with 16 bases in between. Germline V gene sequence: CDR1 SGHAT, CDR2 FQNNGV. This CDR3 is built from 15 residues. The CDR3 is CASSFWGAEGETQYF. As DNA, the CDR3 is TGTGCCAGCAGCTTTTGGGGGGCCGAGGGGGAGACCCAGTACTTC.

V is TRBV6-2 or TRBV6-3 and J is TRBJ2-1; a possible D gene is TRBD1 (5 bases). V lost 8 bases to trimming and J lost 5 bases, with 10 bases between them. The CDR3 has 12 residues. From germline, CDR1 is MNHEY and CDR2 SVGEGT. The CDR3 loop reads CASRMGHNEQFF. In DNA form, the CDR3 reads TGTGCCAGCCGTATGGGGCACAATGAGCAGTTCTTC.

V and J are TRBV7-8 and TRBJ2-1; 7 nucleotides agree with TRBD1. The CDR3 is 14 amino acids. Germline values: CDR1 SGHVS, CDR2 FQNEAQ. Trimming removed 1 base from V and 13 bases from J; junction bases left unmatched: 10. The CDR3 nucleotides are TGTGCCAGCAGCTTAGGTCGGACAGGTGGGATTCAGTTCTTC. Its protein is CASSLGRTGGIQFF.

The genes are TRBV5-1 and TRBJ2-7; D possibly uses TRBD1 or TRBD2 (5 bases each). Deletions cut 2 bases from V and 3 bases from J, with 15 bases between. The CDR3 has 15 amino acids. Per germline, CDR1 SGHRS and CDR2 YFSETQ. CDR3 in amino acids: CASSLSPGQNYEQYF. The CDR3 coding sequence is TGCGCCAGCAGCTTATCGCCGGGGCAGAACTACGAGCAGTACTTC.

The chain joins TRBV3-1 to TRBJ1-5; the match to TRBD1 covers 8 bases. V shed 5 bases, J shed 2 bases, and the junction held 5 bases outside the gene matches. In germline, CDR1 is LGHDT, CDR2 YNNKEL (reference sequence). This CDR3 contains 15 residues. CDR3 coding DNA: TGTGCCAGCAGCGGGGGGACAGGCGGCAATCAGCCCCAGCATTTT. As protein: CASSGGTGGNQPQHF. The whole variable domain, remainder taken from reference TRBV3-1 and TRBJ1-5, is DTAVSQTPKYLVTQMGNDKSIKCEQNLGHDTMYWYKQDSKKFLKIMFSYNNKELIINETVPNRFSPKSPDKAHLNLHINSLELGDSAVYFCASSGGTGGNQPQHFGDGTRLSIL.

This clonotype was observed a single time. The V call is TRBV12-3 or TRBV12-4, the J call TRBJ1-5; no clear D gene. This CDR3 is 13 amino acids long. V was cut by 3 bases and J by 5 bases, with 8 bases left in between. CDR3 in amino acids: CASSFVRDQPQHF. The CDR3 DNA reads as TGTGCCAGCAGTTTCGTTCGGGATCAGCCCCAGCATTTT.

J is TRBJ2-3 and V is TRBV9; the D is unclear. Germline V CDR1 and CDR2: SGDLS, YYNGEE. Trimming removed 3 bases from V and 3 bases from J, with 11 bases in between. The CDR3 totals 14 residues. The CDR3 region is CASSDRLETDTQYF. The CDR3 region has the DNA TGTGCCAGCAGCGACCGCCTCGAGACAGATACGCAGTATTTT.

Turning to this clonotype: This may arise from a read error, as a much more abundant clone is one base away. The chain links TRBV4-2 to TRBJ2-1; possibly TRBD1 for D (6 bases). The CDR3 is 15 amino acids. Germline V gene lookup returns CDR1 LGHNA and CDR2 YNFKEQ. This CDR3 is CVSSQGGNRAVEQFF. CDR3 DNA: TGTGTCAGCAGCCAAGGTGGGAACAGGGCGGTTGAGCAGTTCTTC.

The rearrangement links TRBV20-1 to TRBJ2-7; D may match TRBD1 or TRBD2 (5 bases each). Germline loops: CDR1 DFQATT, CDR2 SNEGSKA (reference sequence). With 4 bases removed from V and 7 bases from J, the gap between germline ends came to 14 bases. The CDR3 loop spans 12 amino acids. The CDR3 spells CSAIESGHEQYF. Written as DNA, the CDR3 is TGCAGTGCTATTGAATCGGGGCATGAGCAGTACTTC.

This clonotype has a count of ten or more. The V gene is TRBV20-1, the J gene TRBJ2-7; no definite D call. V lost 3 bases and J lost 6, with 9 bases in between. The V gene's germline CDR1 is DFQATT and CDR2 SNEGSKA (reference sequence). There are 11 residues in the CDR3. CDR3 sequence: CSASGQPEQYF. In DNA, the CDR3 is TGCAGTGCTAGTGGGCAGCCCGAGCAGTACTTC.

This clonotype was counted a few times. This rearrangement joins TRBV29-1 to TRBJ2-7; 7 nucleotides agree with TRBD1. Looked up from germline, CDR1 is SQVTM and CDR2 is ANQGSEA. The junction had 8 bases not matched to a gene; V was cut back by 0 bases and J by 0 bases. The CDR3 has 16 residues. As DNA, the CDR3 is TGCAGCGTTGAAGATGGGACAGTAGCCAGCTCCTACGAGCAGTACTTC. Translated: CSVEDGTVASSYEQYF.

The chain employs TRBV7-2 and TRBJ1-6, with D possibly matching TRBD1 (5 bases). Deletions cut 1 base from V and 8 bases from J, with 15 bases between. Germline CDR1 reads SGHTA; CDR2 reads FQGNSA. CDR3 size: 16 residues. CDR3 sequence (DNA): TGTGCCAGCAGCTTAGACTTCCGAGGGGTGCATTCACCCCTCCACTTT. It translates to CASSLDFRGVHSPLHF.

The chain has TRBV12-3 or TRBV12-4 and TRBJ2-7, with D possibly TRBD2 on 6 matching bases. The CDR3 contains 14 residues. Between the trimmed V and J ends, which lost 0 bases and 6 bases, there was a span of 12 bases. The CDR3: CASSLAHGGVEQYF. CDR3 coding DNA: TGTGCCAGCAGTTTAGCGCACGGCGGGGTCGAGCAGTACTTC.